Listed below are T cell receptor beta chains from one sample, sequenced in a study of CD8 T cells in ankylosing spondylitis. TCRdb called the 5' RACE reads again in MiXCR, with one record for every CDR3 protein. The data contain about 220,000 distinct CDR3 sequences, more than 5.5% of them singletons. The sample comprised blood, either unsorted or a sorted T cell fraction (not recorded which). These TCRs come from a male donor with ankylosing spondylitis. Both conserved end residues are part of each CDR3. Fields, in order: CDR3 length, J gene, clone size, V gene, D gene, CDR3 DNA, CDR3 protein. The D gene is left open where the match is weak. A clone size is listed for some rows: how often the clone was seen (once, few, many), or a class if it is expanded.

16,TRBJ1-1,few,TRBV4-1,-,TGCGCCAGCAGCCAAGAGGCAGGGGCCACGAACACTGAAGCTTTCTTT,CASSQEAGATNTEAFF
14,TRBJ1-5,few,TRBV25-1,-,TGTGCCAGCAGTGAATGGGAGGGGGGTCAGCCCCAGCATTTT,CASSEWEGGQPQHF
18,TRBJ2-3,many,TRBV24-1,-,TGTGCCACCCAGGGACAGGGAGAGCGGGGGGGATCCACAGATACGCAGTATTTT,CATQGQGERGGSTDTQYF
16,TRBJ2-5,many,TRBV7-2,-,TGTGCCAGCAGCCTCCCTACTAGAATATGGGGAGAGACCCAGTACTTC,CASSLPTRIWGETQYF
14,TRBJ1-5,many,TRBV7-9,-,TGTGCCAGCAGCTTAGGGGCAGGGAATCAGCCCCAGCATTTT,CASSLGAGNQPQHF
14,TRBJ2-5,-,TRBV27,TRBD2,TGTGCCAGCAGTTTATTAGCGGGATGGGAGACCCAGTACTTC,CASSLLAGWETQYF
17,TRBJ2-1,few,TRBV7-3,-,TGTGCCAGCAGCTTAAATGTGGGAGGAGACCACTACAATGAGCAGTTCTTC,CASSLNVGGDHYNEQFF
16,TRBJ2-1,-,TRBV28,-,TGTGCCAGCAGTTCCCGATTTGAGGACGTGTACCTTGAGCAGTTCTTC,CASSSRFEDVYLEQFF
14,TRBJ2-1,many,TRBV20-1,-,TGCAGTGCAAAGGGACGTTCGTCATACAATGAGCAGTTCTTC,CSAKGRSSYNEQFF
13,TRBJ1-6,many,TRBV5-6,TRBD1,TGTGCCAGCAGCCTGGACAGGGATTCACCCCTCCACTTT,CASSLDRDSPLHF
14,TRBJ1-2,many,TRBV4-3,TRBD1,TGCGCCAGCAGCCAAATGGGACAGGGGAAAGGCTACACCTTC,CASSQMGQGKGYTF
17,TRBJ1-4,-,TRBV18,-,TGTGCCAGCTCACCCGACCTACGGGGTACGGCTAATGAAAAACTGTTTTTT,CASSPDLRGTANEKLFF
16,TRBJ2-7,many,TRBV4-3,TRBD1,TGCGCCAGCAGCCAAGACTCCGGGACAGGGCTCAACGAGCAGTACTTC,CASSQDSGTGLNEQYF
13,TRBJ2-4,few,TRBV7-2,TRBD2,TGTGCCAGCAGCTTGACTAGCGGGGGGTCCCAGTACTTC,CASSLTSGGSQYF
16,TRBJ2-7,many,TRBV4-3,-,TGCGCCAGCAGCCAAGATTTTAACGGGGTAGACTACGAGCAGTACTTC,CASSQDFNGVDYEQYF
14,TRBJ2-3,-,TRBV13,-,TGTGCCAGCAGCTTGAGAGGCGTGGGAGATACGCAGTATTTT,CASSLRGVGDTQYF
13,TRBJ2-5,many,TRBV4-2,-,TGTGCCAGCAGACCCGGACAGCAAGAGACCCAGTACTTC,CASRPGQQETQYF
15,TRBJ1-5,many,TRBV4-3,-,TGCGCCAGCAGCCCAGGAGCCATGAATAATCAGCCCCAGCATTTT,CASSPGAMNNQPQHF
13,TRBJ2-3,many,TRBV5-1,-,TGCGCCAGCAGCTTTGGTAGACGAGATACGCAGTATTTT,CASSFGRRDTQYF
11,TRBJ2-7,many,TRBV20-1,-,TGCAGTGCTAGTGAGGGGCACGAGCAGTACTTC,CSASEGHEQYF
17,TRBJ2-1,-,TRBV5-6,TRBD1,TGTGCCAGCAGCTTGTCGAGCGTGACAGGGGTCTACAATGAGCAGTTCTTC,CASSLSSVTGVYNEQFF
17,TRBJ2-3,-,TRBV24-1,TRBD1,TGTGCCACCAGTGATCCACCGGGACAGGGTGGCACAGATACGCAGTATTTT,CATSDPPGQGGTDTQYF
16,TRBJ2-1,many,TRBV12-3/TRBV12-4,-,TGTGCCAGCAGTTTAGTCACCGCGGGGGCGTACAATGAGCAGTTCTTC,CASSLVTAGAYNEQFF
14,TRBJ1-1,many,TRBV28,TRBD1,TGTGCCAGCAGTCCGGGACAGGTGAACACTGAAGCTTTCTTT,CASSPGQVNTEAFF
19,TRBJ2-6,few,TRBV9,-,TGTGCCAGCAGCGTAGCGGCGGGACCTAATGCCTCTGGGGCCAACGTCCTGACTTTC,CASSVAAGPNASGANVLTF
12,TRBJ2-2,many,TRBV29-1,-,TGCAGCGTTGACGGGCCCACCGGGGAGCTGTTTTTT,CSVDGPTGELFF
15,TRBJ2-1,many,TRBV4-3,-,TGCGCCAGCAGCCAAGTTGATAACTCCTACAATGAGCAGTTCTTC,CASSQVDNSYNEQFF
17,TRBJ2-2,many,TRBV4-3,-,TGCGCCAGCAGCCAAGCTTACTGGGATTTGGGCACCGGGGAGCTGTTTTTT,CASSQAYWDLGTGELFF
14,TRBJ2-1,-,TRBV9,-,TGTGCCAGCAGCGTTGCAGGGGGAGGCGATGAGCAGTTCTTC,CASSVAGGGDEQFF
15,TRBJ2-7,few,TRBV5-6,-,TGTGCCAGCAGCTTATACACGGGGAGCTCCTACGAGCAGTACTTC,CASSLYTGSSYEQYF
16,TRBJ2-3,-,TRBV6-1,-,TGTGCCAGCAGTGAAGACCTGGATCCTAGCACAGATACGCAGTATTTT,CASSEDLDPSTDTQYF
15,TRBJ2-1,many,TRBV28,-,TGTGCCAGCAGTTCGGCCCGGGACAACTACAATGAGCAGTTCTTC,CASSSARDNYNEQFF
15,TRBJ1-5,-,TRBV15,-,TGTGCCACCAGCCTCCGGCGAGGTGGCAATCAGCCCCAGCATTTT,CATSLRRGGNQPQHF
16,TRBJ2-5,many,TRBV28,-,TGTGCCAGCAGTTTAAGCCCGGCTGGCGTGGAAGAGACCCAGTACTTC,CASSLSPAGVEETQYF
17,TRBJ2-7,few,TRBV20-1,-,TGCAGTGCTAGAGGTGTGGCAATCCAAAGGGCGTCCTACGAGCAGTACTTC,CSARGVAIQRASYEQYF
13,TRBJ1-5,many,TRBV28,-,TGTGCCAGCAGTTTAAACACCGATCAGCCCCAGCATTTT,CASSLNTDQPQHF
18,TRBJ2-6,few,TRBV10-3,TRBD1,TGTGCCATCAGTGAAAACGACAGGGTGGGGTCTGGGGCCAACGTCCTGACTTTC,CAISENDRVGSGANVLTF
14,TRBJ2-7,many,TRBV9,-,TGTGCCAGCAGCGTGCGGGACATCTCGTACGAGCAGTACTTC,CASSVRDISYEQYF
15,TRBJ2-1,many,TRBV28,TRBD2,TGTGCCAGCAGTTTAGGGGGGAGGGCCGGTAATGAGCAGTTCTTC,CASSLGGRAGNEQFF
13,TRBJ1-1,many,TRBV6-8,-,TGTGCCAGCAGTTACGCCAAGGCGGGTGAAGCTTTCTTT,CASSYAKAGEAFF
16,TRBJ1-1,many,TRBV4-3,-,TGCGCCAGCAGCCTCCTGTCCCACGCAGGGAACACTGAAGCTTTCTTT,CASSLLSHAGNTEAFF
15,TRBJ1-3,-,TRBV20-1,-,TGCAGTGCTATCTATTGGGGGGATTTTGGAAACACCATATATTTT,CSAIYWGDFGNTIYF
15,TRBJ2-5,many,TRBV7-8,-,TGTGCCAGCAGCTTAGTGGGACGGAAACAAGAGACCCAGTACTTC,CASSLVGRKQETQYF
14,TRBJ2-1,few,TRBV20-1,TRBD2,TGCAGTGCTAGAGATGGGACTAGCGGGGATGAGCAGTTCTTC,CSARDGTSGDEQFF
15,TRBJ2-1,many,TRBV7-9,TRBD2,TGTGCCAGCAGCTTAATGAGCGGGGGGGCCAATGAGCAGTTCTTC,CASSLMSGGANEQFF
15,TRBJ2-2,many,TRBV5-5,TRBD1,TGTGCCAGCAGCGAACAGGGGCGGGACACCGGGGAGCTGTTTTTT,CASSEQGRDTGELFF
14,TRBJ1-5,many,TRBV5-6,-,TGTGCCAGCAGCTTGGGAGGGCGCGGGCAGCCCCAGCATTTT,CASSLGGRGQPQHF
15,TRBJ1-5,many,TRBV10-3,-,TGTGCCATCAGTGAAGGGGGGGAACCCAATCAGCCCCAGCATTTT,CAISEGGEPNQPQHF
14,TRBJ2-3,few,TRBV20-1,-,TGCAGTGCTGGATCAGGGGACCCCACAGATACGCAGTATTTT,CSAGSGDPTDTQYF
14,TRBJ2-3,few,TRBV14,-,TGTGCCAGCAGCCAACGGGGGAAGTTGGATACGCAGTATTTT,CASSQRGKLDTQYF
13,TRBJ1-1,-,TRBV7-9,-,TGTGCCAGCAGCTTAGGAGGCGGAGCTGAAGCTTTCTTT,CASSLGGGAEAFF
12,TRBJ1-2,-,TRBV29-1,-,TGCAGCGTTACTCAGGGGTTTAATGGCTACACCTTC,CSVTQGFNGYTF
12,TRBJ1-2,many,TRBV6-6,-,TGTGCCAGCACTCTTGACGTCCGGGGCTACACCTTC,CASTLDVRGYTF
13,TRBJ2-7,-,TRBV30,-,TGTGCCTGGAGTTGGGGGAACTCCTACGAGCAGTACTTC,CAWSWGNSYEQYF
13,TRBJ2-5,many,TRBV7-2,-,TGTGCAGCAATTGGGACCAGCGATGAGACCCAGTACTTC,CAAIGTSDETQYF
14,TRBJ2-1,-,TRBV5-6,-,TGTGCCATCAGCCCCGAGCTCCTCTGCAATGAGCAGTTCTTC,CAISPELLCNEQFF
14,TRBJ2-7,many,TRBV9,-,TGTGCCAGCAGCGTAGACCAGGGTTCCTACGAGCAGTACTTC,CASSVDQGSYEQYF
15,TRBJ2-7,many,TRBV28,-,TGTGCCAGCAGTTTAGACAGGGAGGGGTCCTACGAGCAGTACTTC,CASSLDREGSYEQYF
14,TRBJ2-1,-,TRBV5-4,-,TGTGCCATCAGCTTGGGGCTAGTCGGCGATGAGCAGTTCTTC,CAISLGLVGDEQFF
17,TRBJ2-1,-,TRBV7-6,-,TGTGCCAGCTATGAACCGGGACCCAAATCCCCCTACAATGAGCAGTTCTTC,CASYEPGPKSPYNEQFF